This TCR beta chain was captured in a study of glioma-infiltrating T cells. Across the study: Glioma patients had dexamethasone for six or fewer days before surgery. Study results and caveats: Tissue-blood divergence was below expectation in non-neoplastic patients, above in gliomas. Patients with low tissue-blood divergence carried a signature set of shared blood CDR3 motifs. Tissue and blood shared very few CDR3 sequences.

With V trimmed by 5 bases and J by 2 bases, 10 bases remained unmatched. The CDR3 has 17 amino acids. CDR1 is SGHVS and CDR2 is FNYEAQ in the germline V gene. Worth noting for this clonotype: Its antigen remains unknown.

The iRepertoire nested amplicon-rescue multiplex PCR amplified TCR alpha and beta CDR3s from RNA. TCRdb re-analysed the multiplex PCR reads in MiXCR, keeping a single row per CDR3 protein. Here the sample spans around 350,000 distinct CDR3 sequences, about two fifths being singletons. The sample comprised glioma tissue, nonneoplastic brain tissue, or PBMCs (not recorded which). The J gene is TRBJ2-3, the V gene TRBV7-6; 10 positions match TRBD2. This receptor was identified in a human donor with low-grade glioma or glioblastoma, undergoing nonglioma brain surgery, or in good health (not recorded which). The CDR3 protein is CASSLLDLAGVTDTQYF. CDR3 in DNA: TGTGCCAGCAGCCTTCTCGACCTAGCGGGAGTCACAGATACGCAGTATTTT. The entire variable domain, with the rest obtained from reference TRBV7-6 and TRBJ2-3, is as follows: GAGVSQSPRYKVTKRGQDVALRCDPISGHVSLYWYRQALGQGPEFLTYFNYEAQQDKSGLPNDRFSAERPEGSISTLTIQRTEQRDSAMYRCASSLLDLAGVTDTQYFGPGTRLTVL.